The source of this T cell receptor (beta chain) is a study of radiotherapy plus CTLA-4 blockade in lung cancer. Across the whole study: Objective responses were observed in 15% to 20% of patients, and disease control was achieved by 31%.

Profiled with immunoSEQ multiplex PCR; TCRdb holds only in-frame clones, not every one. The sample lists some 90,000 clones; about four fifths were seen once. Study conclusions and caveats: Reportedly, early blood T cell clone dynamics best predicted response, with interferon-beta.

This clone has a single count. Its antigen is unknown. This CDR3 has 13 amino acids. Germline V CDR1 and CDR2: MNHNS, SASEGT. V shed 1 base and J shed 3 bases, with 7 bases lying between them. The chain carries TRBV6-1 and TRBJ2-7, with D perhaps matching TRBD2 (6 bases). The origin of this receptor is a human donor with non-small cell lung cancer who had stable disease on radiotherapy plus ipilimumab. The starting material was peripheral blood, obtained from a patient treated with radiotherapy plus ipilimumab. CDR3 in DNA: TGTGCCAGCAGTGAAGGGCGGGACTACGAGCAGTACTTC. It yields the protein CASSEGRDYEQYF.